This T cell receptor beta chain was recorded in a study of blood T cell repertoires in COVID-19. This clone was counted between two and nine times. In the original workflow: From reference gene primer amplification, estimates of nucleated cell counts were derived. Assay used: immunoSEQ multiplex PCR; TCRdb lists only in-frame clones, some missing. From that table come the V and J calls and clone size; the DNA was used to work out D and trimming. The table includes hundreds of thousands of clones, approximately 91% detected once. This CDR3 is 13 amino acids long. Germline CDR1 and CDR2: SGDLS and YYNGEE. The V and J ends lost 4 bases and 8 bases respectively, with 12 bases between them. In terms of age and location, participants ranged from roughly 18 to 95 years and lived in about two dozen US areas. Recovered Cohort 3 donors showed two negative PCRs, clearance, or symptom resolution.

V gene TRBV9 combines with J gene TRBJ2-2, with D possibly being TRBD1 (5 bases). Sequencing was done on a sample of PBMCs or T cells enriched from blood (not recorded which). This clonotype was sampled from a woman in her 30s who had recovered from COVID-19. The CDR3 loop reads CASSSPNRGELFF. Here the CDR3 DNA reads TGTGCCAGCAGCTCCCCTAACAGGGGGGAGCTGTTTTTT.